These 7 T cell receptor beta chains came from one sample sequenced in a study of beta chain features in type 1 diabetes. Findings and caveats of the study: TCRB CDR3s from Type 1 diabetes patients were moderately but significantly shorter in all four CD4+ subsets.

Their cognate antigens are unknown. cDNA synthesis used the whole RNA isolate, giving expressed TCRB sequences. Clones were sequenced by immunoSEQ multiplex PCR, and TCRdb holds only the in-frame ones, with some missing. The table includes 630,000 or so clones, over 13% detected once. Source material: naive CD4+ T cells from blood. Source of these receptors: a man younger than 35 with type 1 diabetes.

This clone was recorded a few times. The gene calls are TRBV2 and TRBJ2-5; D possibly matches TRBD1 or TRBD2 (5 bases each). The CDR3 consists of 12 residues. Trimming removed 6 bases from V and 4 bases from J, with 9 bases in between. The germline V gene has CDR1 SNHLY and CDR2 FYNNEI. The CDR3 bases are TGTGCCAGCAGAGGGACCTCAGAGACCCAGTACTTC. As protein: CASRGTSETQYF. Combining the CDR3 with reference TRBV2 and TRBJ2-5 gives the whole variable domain EPEVTQTPSHQVTQMGQEVILRCVPISNHLYFYWYRQILGQKVEFLVSFYNNEISEKSEIFDDQFSVERPDGSNFTLKIRSTKLEDSAMYFCASRGTSETQYFGPGTRLLVL.

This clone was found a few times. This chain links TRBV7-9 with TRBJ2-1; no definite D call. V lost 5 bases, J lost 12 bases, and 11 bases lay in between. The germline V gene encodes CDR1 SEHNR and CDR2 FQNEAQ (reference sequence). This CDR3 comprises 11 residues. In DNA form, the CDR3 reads TGTGCCAGCAGCGCGATTACGGGGCAGTTCTTC. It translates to CASSAITGQFF.

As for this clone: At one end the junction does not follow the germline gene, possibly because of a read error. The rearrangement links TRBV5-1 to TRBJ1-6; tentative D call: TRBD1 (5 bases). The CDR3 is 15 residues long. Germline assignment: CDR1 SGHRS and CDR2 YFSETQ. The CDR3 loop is CASNLGGWSNSPLHF. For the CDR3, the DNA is TGCGCCAGCAACTTGGGGGGTTGGTCTAATTCACCCCTCCACTTT.

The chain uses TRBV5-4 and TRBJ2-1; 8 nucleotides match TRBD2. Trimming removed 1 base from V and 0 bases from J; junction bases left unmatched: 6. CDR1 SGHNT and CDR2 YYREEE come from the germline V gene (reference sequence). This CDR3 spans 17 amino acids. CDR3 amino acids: CASSLYQSGSSYNEQFF. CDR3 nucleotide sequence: TGTGCCAGCAGCTTGTACCAAAGCGGGAGCTCCTACAATGAGCAGTTCTTC.

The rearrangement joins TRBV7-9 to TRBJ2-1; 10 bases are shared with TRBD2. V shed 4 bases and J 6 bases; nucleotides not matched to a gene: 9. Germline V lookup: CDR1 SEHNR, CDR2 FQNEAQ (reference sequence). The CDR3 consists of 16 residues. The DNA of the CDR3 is TGTGCCAGCAGCTCCCTCGGGACTAGCGCCGCCAATGAGCAGTTCTTC. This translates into CASSSLGTSAANEQFF.

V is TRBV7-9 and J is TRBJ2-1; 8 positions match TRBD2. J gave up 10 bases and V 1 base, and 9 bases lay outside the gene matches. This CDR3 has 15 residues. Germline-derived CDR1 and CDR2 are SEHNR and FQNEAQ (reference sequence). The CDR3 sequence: CASSLVAGPGREQFF. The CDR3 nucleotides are TGTGCCAGCAGCTTAGTAGCGGGGCCTGGGAGGGAGCAGTTCTTC.

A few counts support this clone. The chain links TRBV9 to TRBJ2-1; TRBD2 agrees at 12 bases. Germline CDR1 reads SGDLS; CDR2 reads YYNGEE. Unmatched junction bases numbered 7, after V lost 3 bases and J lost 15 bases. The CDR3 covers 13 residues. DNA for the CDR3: TGTGCCAGCAGCGCCGGGACTAGCGGGCAGCGGTTCTTC. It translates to CASSAGTSGQRFF.